This T cell receptor beta chain was retrieved from a study of cytomegalovirus exposure and HLA in healthy donors. Amplification used 60 Vbeta primers and 13 Jbeta primers. Assay: immunoSEQ multiplex PCR; the TCRdb copy retains only in-frame clones and omits some. The profile shows 150,000 to 200,000 clones, roughly 90% of them singletons. The receptor was isolated from a boy under 10 years old in good health and CMV-seronegative. The sample was PBMCs.

The CDR3, as DNA: TGTGCCAGCAGGAAGGACACGGACTATGGCTACACCTTC. Translation gives CASRKDTDYGYTF. The J gene is TRBJ1-2, the V gene TRBV2; D is perhaps TRBD1 (5 bases). The germline V and J ends were trimmed by 6 bases and 3 bases, with 11 bases remaining between them. This CDR3 spans 13 amino acids. Germline V lookup: CDR1 SNHLY, CDR2 FYNNEI.